This is a list of T cell receptor beta chains from one sample in a study of CD8 T cells in Susac syndrome. Each CDR3 protein gets one entry after TCRdb re-called the immunoSEQ multiplex PCR reads with MiXCR. The sample gives some 150,000 distinct CDR3 sequences, about 95% of which show up once; approximately 0.13% is in the top ten. The specimen sequenced was CD4+ T cells from PBMCs. The receptors derive from a human donor with Susac syndrome. CDR3s include the opening cysteine and the closing phenylalanine or tryptophan. D genes are given only for firm matches. Clone size is shown for a subset of rows, as once, few, many or a class of expanded clone.

>NA|TRBJ1-1|TRBD1|TRBV6-5
CASLNSVQGAQAFF
TGTGCCAGCTTAAACTCGGTCCAGGGGGCGCAAGCTTTCTTT
>NA|TRBJ2-5|NA|TRBV11-2
CASSLQGATGETQYF
TGTGCCAGCAGCCTCCAAGGGGCAACGGGAGAGACCCAGTACTTC
>NA|TRBJ2-7|NA|TRBV9
CASSVDQRSYEQYF
TGTGCCAGCAGCGTAGATCAGCGTTCATACGAGCAGTACTTC
>NA|TRBJ1-3|NA|TRBV12-3/TRBV12-4
CASSPSSGNTIYF
TGTGCCAGCAGCCCATCGTCTGGAAACACCATATATTTT
>NA|TRBJ2-7|NA|TRBV29-1
CSVAFQGRSEQYF
TGCAGCGTAGCGTTTCAGGGGCGGTCCGAGCAGTACTTC
>few|TRBJ1-2|TRBD1|TRBV19
CASRGTDYGYTF
TGTGCCAGTAGGGGGACAGACTATGGCTACACCTTC
>NA|TRBJ2-1|NA|TRBV29-1
CSVGTRGAEFF
TGCAGCGTGGGCACGAGGGGGGCGGAGTTCTTC
>NA|TRBJ2-1|NA|TRBV30
CAWSLRRAAEQFF
TGTGCCTGGAGTCTTAGGAGGGCCGCTGAGCAGTTCTTC
>NA|TRBJ2-5|TRBD2|TRBV30
CAWTSGGARTQYF
TGTGCCTGGACTAGCGGGGGCGCAAGGACCCAGTACTTC
>NA|TRBJ2-1|NA|TRBV5-6
CASSLRPLGPNEQFF
TGTGCCAGCAGCTTGAGGCCTTTAGGCCCCAATGAGCAGTTCTTC
>NA|TRBJ2-4|NA|TRBV7-3
CASSLDSNKNIQYF
TGTGCCAGCAGCTTGGACAGTAACAAAAACATTCAGTACTTC
>NA|TRBJ1-5|NA|TRBV24-1
CATSVVDSNQPQHF
TGTGCCACCAGTGTGGTGGATAGCAATCAGCCCCAGCATTTT
>NA|TRBJ1-5|NA|TRBV20-1
CSASSPPNQPQHF
TGCAGTGCTAGTAGCCCACCTAATCAGCCCCAGCATTTT